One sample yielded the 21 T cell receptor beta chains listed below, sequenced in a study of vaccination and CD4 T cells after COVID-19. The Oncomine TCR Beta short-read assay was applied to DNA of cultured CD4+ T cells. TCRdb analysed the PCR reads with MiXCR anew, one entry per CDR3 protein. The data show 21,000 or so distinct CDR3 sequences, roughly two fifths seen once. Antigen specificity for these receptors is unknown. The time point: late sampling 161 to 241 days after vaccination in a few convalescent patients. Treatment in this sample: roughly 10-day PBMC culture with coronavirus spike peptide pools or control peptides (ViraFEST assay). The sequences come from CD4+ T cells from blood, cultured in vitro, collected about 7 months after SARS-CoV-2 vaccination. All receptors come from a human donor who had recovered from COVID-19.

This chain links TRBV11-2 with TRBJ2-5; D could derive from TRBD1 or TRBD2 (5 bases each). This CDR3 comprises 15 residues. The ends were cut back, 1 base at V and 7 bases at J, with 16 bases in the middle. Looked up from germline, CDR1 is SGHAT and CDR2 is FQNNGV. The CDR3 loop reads CASSLGGSEPGTQYF. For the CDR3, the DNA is TGTGCCAGCAGCTTAGGGGGGTCGGAGCCAGGGACCCAGTACTTC.

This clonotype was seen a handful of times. The CDR3 DNA reads TGTGCCAGCAGCTTAGGGGGAGACTATGGCTACACCTTC. Translated, it gives CASSLGGDYGYTF. V gene TRBV7-3 combines with J gene TRBJ1-2; D is perhaps TRBD1 (5 bases). Germline lookup yields CDR1 SGHTA and CDR2 FQGTGA. V dropped 2 bases and J dropped 3 bases, with 7 bases sitting between them. The CDR3 has 13 amino acids.

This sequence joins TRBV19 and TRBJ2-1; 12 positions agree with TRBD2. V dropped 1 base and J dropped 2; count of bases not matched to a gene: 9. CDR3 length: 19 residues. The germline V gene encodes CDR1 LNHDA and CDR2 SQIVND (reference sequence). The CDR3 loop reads CASSIGPTSGRGAYNEQFF. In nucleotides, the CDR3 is TGTGCCAGTAGTATAGGCCCGACTAGCGGGAGAGGGGCCTACAATGAGCAGTTCTTC.

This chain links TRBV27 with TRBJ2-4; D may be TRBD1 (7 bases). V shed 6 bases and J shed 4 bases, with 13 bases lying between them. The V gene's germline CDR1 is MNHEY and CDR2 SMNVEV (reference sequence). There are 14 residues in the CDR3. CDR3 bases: TGTGCCAGCAGGGCCGCGGGACAGAAAAACATTCAGTACTTC. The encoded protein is CASRAAGQKNIQYF.

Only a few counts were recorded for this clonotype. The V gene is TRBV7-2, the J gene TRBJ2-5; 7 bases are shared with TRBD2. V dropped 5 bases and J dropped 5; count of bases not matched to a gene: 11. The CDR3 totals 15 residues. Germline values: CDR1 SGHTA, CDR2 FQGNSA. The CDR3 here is CASSRGLESVETQYF. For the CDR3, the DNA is TGTGCCAGCAGCAGAGGACTAGAGAGCGTTGAGACCCAGTACTTC.

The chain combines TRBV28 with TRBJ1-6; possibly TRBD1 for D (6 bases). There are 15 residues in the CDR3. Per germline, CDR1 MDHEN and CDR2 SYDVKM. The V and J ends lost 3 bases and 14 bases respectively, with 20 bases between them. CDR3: CASSFRTVPLGALHF. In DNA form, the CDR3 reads TGTGCCAGCAGTTTCCGGACAGTCCCGTTGGGAGCCCTCCACTTT. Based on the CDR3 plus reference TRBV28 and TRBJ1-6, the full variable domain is DVKVTQSSRYLVKRTGEKVFLECVQDMDHENMFWYRQDPGLGLRLIYFSYDVKMKEKGDIPEGYSVSREKKERFSLILESASTNQTSMYLCASSFRTVPLGALHFGNGTRLTVT.

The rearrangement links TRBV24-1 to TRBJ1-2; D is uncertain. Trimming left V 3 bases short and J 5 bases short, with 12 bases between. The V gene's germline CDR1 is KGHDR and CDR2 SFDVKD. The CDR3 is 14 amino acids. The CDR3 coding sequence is TGTGCCACCAGTGATCCAGGACGAGATTATGGCTACACCTTC. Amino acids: CATSDPGRDYGYTF.

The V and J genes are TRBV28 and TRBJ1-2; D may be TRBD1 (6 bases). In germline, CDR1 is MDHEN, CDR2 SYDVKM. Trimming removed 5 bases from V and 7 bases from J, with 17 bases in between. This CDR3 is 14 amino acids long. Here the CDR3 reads CASSERSGASGYTF. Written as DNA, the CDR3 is TGTGCCAGCAGTGAGAGGTCAGGGGCGAGTGGCTACACCTTC.

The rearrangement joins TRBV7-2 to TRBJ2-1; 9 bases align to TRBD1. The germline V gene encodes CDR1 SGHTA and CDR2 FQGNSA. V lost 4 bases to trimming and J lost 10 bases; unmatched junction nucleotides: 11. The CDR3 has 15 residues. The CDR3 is CASSSGQGRLVEQFF. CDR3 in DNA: TGTGCCAGCAGCTCGGGACAGGGAAGGTTGGTCGAGCAGTTCTTC.

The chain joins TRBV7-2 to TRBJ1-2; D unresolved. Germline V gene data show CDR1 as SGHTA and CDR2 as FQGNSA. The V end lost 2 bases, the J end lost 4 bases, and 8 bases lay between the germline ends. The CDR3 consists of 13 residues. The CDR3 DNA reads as TGTGCCAGCAGCTTAACTTCCAGCTATGGCTACACCTTC. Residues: CASSLTSSYGYTF.

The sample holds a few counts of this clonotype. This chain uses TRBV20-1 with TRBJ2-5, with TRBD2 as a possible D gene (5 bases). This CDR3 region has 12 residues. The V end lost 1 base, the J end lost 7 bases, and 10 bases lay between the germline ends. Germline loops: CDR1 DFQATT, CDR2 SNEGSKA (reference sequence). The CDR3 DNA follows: TGCAGTGCTAGAGGTCTAGGAGGGACCCAGTACTTC. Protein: CSARGLGGTQYF.

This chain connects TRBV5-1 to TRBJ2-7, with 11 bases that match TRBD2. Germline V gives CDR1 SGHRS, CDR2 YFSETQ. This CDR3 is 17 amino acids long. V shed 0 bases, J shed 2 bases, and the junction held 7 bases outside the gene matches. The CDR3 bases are TGCGCCAGCAGCTTGGCCAGTACTAGCGGGAGACCCTACGAGCAGTACTTC. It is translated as CASSLASTSGRPYEQYF.

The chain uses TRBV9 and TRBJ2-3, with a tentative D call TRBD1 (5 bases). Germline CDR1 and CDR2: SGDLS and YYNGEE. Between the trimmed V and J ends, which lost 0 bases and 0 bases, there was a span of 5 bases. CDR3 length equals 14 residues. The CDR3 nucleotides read TGTGCCAGCAGCGTAGAGGGGAGCACAGATACGCAGTATTTT. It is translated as CASSVEGSTDTQYF.

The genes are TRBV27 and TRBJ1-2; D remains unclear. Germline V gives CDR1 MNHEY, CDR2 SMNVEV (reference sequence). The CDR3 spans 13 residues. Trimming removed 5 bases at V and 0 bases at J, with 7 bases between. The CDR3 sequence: CASSPRSNYGYTF. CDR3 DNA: TGTGCCAGCAGTCCGCGATCTAACTATGGCTACACCTTC.

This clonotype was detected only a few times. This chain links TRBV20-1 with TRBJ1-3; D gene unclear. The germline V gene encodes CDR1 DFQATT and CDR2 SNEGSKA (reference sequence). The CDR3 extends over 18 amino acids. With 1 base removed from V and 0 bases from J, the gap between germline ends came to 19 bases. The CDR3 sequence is CSARGQLFSEYSGNTIYF. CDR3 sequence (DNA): TGCAGTGCTAGAGGACAACTATTCAGCGAGTACTCTGGAAACACCATATATTTT.

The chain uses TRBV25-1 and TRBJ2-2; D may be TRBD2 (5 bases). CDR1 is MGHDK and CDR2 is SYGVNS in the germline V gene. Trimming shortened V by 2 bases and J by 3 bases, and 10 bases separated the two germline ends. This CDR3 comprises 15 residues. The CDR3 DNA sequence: TGTGCCAGCAGTGAACCCGGGCGGGACACCGGGGAGCTGTTTTTT. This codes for CASSEPGRDTGELFF. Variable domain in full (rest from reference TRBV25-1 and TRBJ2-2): EADIYQTPRYLVIGTGKKITLECSQTMGHDKMYWYQQDPGMELHLIHYSYGVNSTEKGDLSSESTVSRIRTEHFPLTLESARPSHTSQYLCASSEPGRDTGELFFGEGSRLTVL.

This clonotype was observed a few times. CDR3 DNA sequence: TGTGCCAGCAGCTTAGAGTGGGTTAGCGGGAGGGCCTATGAGCAGTTCTTC. This gives the protein CASSLEWVSGRAYEQFF. The chain links TRBV7-2 to TRBJ2-1; 11 positions match TRBD2. The V and J ends lost 1 base and 8 bases, in that order; junction bases with no gene match: 10. Per the germline V gene, CDR1 is SGHTA and CDR2 is FQGNSA. The CDR3 has 17 amino acids.

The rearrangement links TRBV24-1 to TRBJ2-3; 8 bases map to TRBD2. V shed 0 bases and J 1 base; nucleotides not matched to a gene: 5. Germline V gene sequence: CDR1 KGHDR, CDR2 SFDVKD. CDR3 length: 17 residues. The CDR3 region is CATSDLQTGGGTDTQYF. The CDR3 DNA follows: TGTGCCACCAGTGATTTGCAAACGGGAGGGGGCACAGATACGCAGTATTTT.

CDR3 sequence reads: CASQTVNSPLHF. The CDR3 DNA is TGTGCCAGTCAGACAGTTAATTCACCCCTCCACTTT. The chain carries TRBV19 and TRBJ1-6, with a possible D match to TRBD1 (5 bases). The CDR3 has 12 amino acids. V lost 8 bases and J lost 6, with 8 bases in between. CDR1 is LNHDA, CDR2 SQIVND, per germline (reference sequence).

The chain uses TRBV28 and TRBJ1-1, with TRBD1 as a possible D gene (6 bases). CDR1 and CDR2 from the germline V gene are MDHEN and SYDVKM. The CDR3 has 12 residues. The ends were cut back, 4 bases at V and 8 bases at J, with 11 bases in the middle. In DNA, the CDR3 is TGTGCCAGCAGTTCGGGGGGCGAAGAAGCTTTCTTT. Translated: CASSSGGEEAFF.

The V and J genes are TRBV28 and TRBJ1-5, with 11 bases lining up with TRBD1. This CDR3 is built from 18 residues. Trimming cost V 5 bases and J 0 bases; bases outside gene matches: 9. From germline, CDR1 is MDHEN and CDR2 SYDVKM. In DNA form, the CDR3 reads TGTGCCAGCAGTCCAGGACAGGGGGCGCGTGATAGCAATCAGCCCCAGCATTTT. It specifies CASSPGQGARDSNQPQHF.